The 27 T cell receptor beta chains in this list originate from one sample, sequenced in a study of identical twins. MiXCR, applied by TCRdb to the 5' RACE reads, yields one record per CDR3 protein. The sample yields 500,000 to 600,000 distinct CDR3 sequences, less than 25% seen once. This sample was shared with a second study, whose subject was T cells expressing NK-cell markers.

The sample consisted of CD4+ T cells sorted from blood. The receptor source for this set is a woman between 18 and 29 years old in good health.

The rearrangement links TRBV7-9 to TRBJ2-7; D is uncertain. This CDR3 comprises 12 residues. CDR1 and CDR2 from the germline V gene are SEHNR and FQNEAQ (reference sequence). V dropped 5 bases and J dropped 5 bases, with 10 bases sitting between them. In DNA form, the CDR3 reads TGTGCCAGCAGCCCGCATGGAGACGAGCAGTACTTC. Protein product: CASSPHGDEQYF.

This clonotype occurred a few times. The CDR3 reads CSVGPASGRTDTQYF. The CDR3 DNA reads TGCAGCGTGGGGCCGGCTAGCGGACGCACAGATACGCAGTATTTT. The chain joins TRBV29-1 to TRBJ2-3; 7 bases match TRBD2. The CDR3 extends over 15 amino acids. The germline V gene encodes CDR1 SQVTM and CDR2 ANQGSEA. V lost 6 bases, J lost 1 base, and 10 bases stayed unmatched.

This clonotype has more than one count but fewer than ten. V and J are TRBV6-6 and TRBJ2-3, with 9 bases lining up with TRBD2. Per the germline V gene, CDR1 is MNHNY and CDR2 is SVGAGI (reference sequence). CDR3 size: 12 residues. J was trimmed by 14 bases and V by 4 bases; bases with no gene match: 7. The CDR3 here is CASSSGGGVGYF. CDR3 nucleotides: TGTGCCAGCAGTTCCGGCGGGGGGGTAGGGTATTTT.

The rearrangement joins TRBV10-3 to TRBJ1-1; no clear D. CDR1 is ENHRY and CDR2 is SYGVKD in the germline V gene. The CDR3 is made up of 13 amino acids. V was shortened by 5 bases and J by 7 bases, with 14 bases between the two germline ends. The CDR3 protein is CAISPDLDHEAFF. The CDR3 bases are TGTGCCATCAGTCCCGATTTAGACCATGAAGCTTTCTTT.

This chain uses TRBV6-5 with TRBJ1-6, with D perhaps matching TRBD1 (5 bases). The CDR3 is made up of 17 amino acids. The germline V gene has CDR1 MNHEY and CDR2 SVGAGI. Trimming left V 2 bases short and J 4 bases short, with 15 bases between. The CDR3 loop is CASSYRPPDRYNSPLHF. For the CDR3, the DNA is TGTGCCAGCAGTTACCGACCCCCCGACAGATATAATTCACCCCTCCACTTT.

V usage is TRBV18 and J usage is TRBJ1-1; no firm D call. Germline lookup yields CDR1 KGHSH and CDR2 LQKENI. Trimming took 4 bases from V and 11 from J, leaving 14 bases between them. CDR3 length: 12 amino acids. The CDR3 sequence: CASSLPSMGAFF. CDR3 bases: TGTGCCAGCTCACTACCTTCGATGGGCGCTTTCTTT.

Only a few counts were recorded for this clonotype. The chain carries TRBV7-9 and TRBJ2-7; 9 nucleotides line up with TRBD1. The germline CDR1 and CDR2 sequences are SEHNR and FQNEAQ (reference sequence). The CDR3 has 13 residues. J gave up 6 bases and V 5 bases, and 5 bases lay outside the gene matches. This CDR3 is CASSGTGMSEQYF. CDR3 coding DNA: TGTGCCAGCAGCGGGACAGGGATGTCCGAGCAGTACTTC.

V usage is TRBV7-7 and J usage is TRBJ2-2, with 7 positions matching TRBD2. CDR3 length: 13 amino acids. CDR1 and CDR2 from the germline V gene are SSHAT and FNYEAQ (reference sequence). The trim removed 7 bases at V and 4 bases at J, leaving 3 bases unmatched. CDR3 in amino acids: CASTPGGTGELFF. CDR3 coding DNA: TGTGCCAGCACCCCGGGGGGCACCGGGGAGCTGTTTTTT.

This clonotype was observed a few times. The rearrangement uses TRBV7-2 and TRBJ2-3, with D uncertain. V lost 6 bases to trimming and J lost 4 bases, with 11 bases between them. Germline CDR1 SGHTA, CDR2 FQGNSA. The CDR3 runs 13 residues. The CDR3 is CASSDSSADTQYF. In DNA, the CDR3 is TGTGCCAGCAGTGATAGCTCGGCAGATACGCAGTATTTT.

Only a few counts were recorded for this clonotype. CDR3 nucleotide sequence: TGTGCCAGCTCACCCTTGATGCGAGGGACAGGGAACACCGGGGAGCTGTTTTTT. This gives the protein CASSPLMRGTGNTGELFF. The V and J genes are TRBV18 and TRBJ2-2; 8 positions match TRBD1. Germline values: CDR1 KGHSH, CDR2 LQKENI. The J segment lost 1 base and the V segment lost 3 bases, leaving 10 bases of the junction unmatched. The CDR3 has 18 amino acids. Full variable domain (outside the CDR3, taken from reference TRBV18 and TRBJ2-2): NAGVMQNPRHLVRRRGQEARLRCSPMKGHSHVYWYRQLPEEGLKFMVYLQKENIIDESGMPKERFSAEFPKEGPSILRIQQVVRGDSAAYFCASSPLMRGTGNTGELFFGEGSRLTVL.

V and J are TRBV7-2 and TRBJ2-1; D is possibly TRBD1 or TRBD2 (5 bases each). This CDR3 region has 17 residues. V lost 5 bases and J lost 0, with 17 bases in between. Germline V gene sequence: CDR1 SGHTA, CDR2 FQGNSA. In nucleotides, the CDR3 is TGTGCCAGCAGCGGGCGATGGGGGTCTAGCTCCTACAATGAGCAGTTCTTC. Encoded protein: CASSGRWGSSSYNEQFF.

The V gene is TRBV5-1, the J gene TRBJ2-1; TRBD1 is a possible D gene (6 bases). Trimming shortened V by 0 bases and J by 8 bases, and 15 bases separated the two germline ends. The CDR3 is made up of 15 amino acids. Germline V gene data show CDR1 as SGHRS and CDR2 as YFSETQ. The CDR3 DNA reads as TGCGCCAGCAGCTTGGTGCAGGGGAGAATGTATGAGCAGTTCTTC. Its protein is CASSLVQGRMYEQFF.

This clonotype has more than one count but fewer than ten. The chain carries TRBV12-3 or TRBV12-4 and TRBJ2-7; D is perhaps TRBD2 (6 bases). V was shortened by 7 bases and J by 7 bases, with 14 bases between the two germline ends. The length of the CDR3 is 12 residues. CDR3 in amino acids: CASTFYGGEQYF. In DNA, the CDR3 is TGTGCCAGCACTTTTTATGGGGGGGAGCAGTACTTC.

J is TRBJ2-2 and V is TRBV30, with D tentatively TRBD2 (5 bases). Looked up from germline, CDR1 is GTSNPN and CDR2 is SVGIG (reference sequence). V lost 5 bases and J 3 bases, leaving 7 bases between the germline ends. The CDR3 has 12 residues. CDR3 region: CAWGSDTGELFF. CDR3 in DNA: TGTGCCTGGGGGAGTGACACCGGGGAGCTGTTTTTT.

V gene TRBV5-1 combines with J gene TRBJ2-2; 8 bases are shared with TRBD2. Germline V CDR1 and CDR2: SGHRS, YFSETQ. This CDR3 region has 15 residues. V trimming: 4 bases; J trimming: 1 base; junction bases outside the gene matches: 3. Written as DNA, the CDR3 is TGCGCCAGCAGCCCGACTAGCGAGAACACCGGGGAGCTGTTTTTT. Its protein is CASSPTSENTGELFF.

This clonotype appeared a few times. The chain couples TRBV5-1 to TRBJ2-3; TRBD2 aligns across 11 bases. Germline CDR1 SGHRS, CDR2 YFSETQ. This CDR3 comprises 16 residues. Trimming took 1 base from V and 0 from J; bases not matched to a gene: 1. CDR3: CASSLRTSGSTDTQYF. CDR3 coding DNA: TGCGCCAGCAGCTTGAGGACTAGCGGGAGCACAGATACGCAGTATTTT.

This clonotype has at least ten counts. This chain uses TRBV7-9 with TRBJ1-2, with D perhaps TRBD1 (6 bases). The ends were cut back, 2 bases at V and 9 bases at J, with 16 bases in the middle. This CDR3 is 14 amino acids long. Per germline, CDR1 SEHNR and CDR2 FQNEAQ (reference sequence). CDR3 DNA sequence: TGTGCCAGCAGCTTACAGGGGCCCACGGCCAGCTACACCTTC. Protein product: CASSLQGPTASYTF.

The V gene is TRBV12-5, the J gene TRBJ2-1; TRBD2 might be the D (6 bases). V was clipped by 1 base and J by 2 bases, with 12 bases between them. This CDR3 is built from 16 residues. Looked up from germline, CDR1 is LGHNT and CDR2 is FRNRAP. The CDR3 reads CASGLDRTTAYNEQFF. CDR3 coding DNA: TGTGCTAGTGGTTTGGATCGGACTACAGCCTACAATGAGCAGTTCTTC.

This chain uses TRBV5-5 with TRBJ2-7; D call uncertain. The V gene lost 2 bases and the J gene lost 4 bases, with 16 bases spanning the gap. The germline gives CDR1 SGHKS, CDR2 YYEKEE (reference sequence). The CDR3 spans 15 residues. CDR3 coding DNA: TGTGCCAGCAGCTTCCGACACTCCCAAGCATACGAGCAGTACTTC. This translates into CASSFRHSQAYEQYF.

This clonotype was detected a few times. The rearrangement uses TRBV6-1 and TRBJ2-1; TRBD2 matches at 12 bases. The V gene's germline CDR1 is MNHNS and CDR2 SASEGT. The V gene end was trimmed by 5 bases and the J gene end by 7 bases; junction bases not matched to a gene: 6. The CDR3 totals 15 residues. CDR3 amino acids: CASSRGTSGPNEQFF. In DNA, the CDR3 is TGTGCCAGCAGTCGCGGGACTAGCGGGCCAAATGAGCAGTTCTTC.

V usage is TRBV20-1 and J usage is TRBJ1-3; D is unclear. Germline CDR1 DFQATT, CDR2 SNEGSKA (reference sequence). Trimming cost V 3 bases and J 1 base, with 7 bases left between them. CDR3 length equals 13 residues. The CDR3 DNA sequence: TGCAGTGCTAGCCCGGGTTCTGGAAACACCATATATTTT. This sequence encodes CSASPGSGNTIYF.

This clonotype was found many times. The rearrangement uses TRBV9 and TRBJ2-1, with D possibly matching TRBD2 (5 bases). The CDR3 has 12 residues. V was trimmed by 0 bases and J by 7 bases, leaving 5 bases between them. Germline loops: CDR1 SGDLS, CDR2 YYNGEE. The CDR3 reads CASSVAGNEQFF. The CDR3 DNA sequence: TGTGCCAGCAGCGTAGCGGGGAATGAGCAGTTCTTC.

The chain combines TRBV20-1 with TRBJ1-2; a possible D gene is TRBD1 (5 bases). V gave up 4 bases and J gave up 8 bases, with 23 bases separating them. Germline values: CDR1 DFQATT, CDR2 SNEGSKA (reference sequence). This CDR3 region has 15 residues. In DNA form, the CDR3 reads TGCAGTGCTACACGGGCGGGGGGAACTTTGAGAGGCTACACCTTC. Amino acids: CSATRAGGTLRGYTF.

This chain uses TRBV6-2 or TRBV6-3 with TRBJ2-2, with unresolved D. From germline, CDR1 is MNHEY and CDR2 SVGEGT. CDR3 length equals 13 residues. Trimming pared 2 bases from V and 7 bases from J, leaving 8 bases between. This CDR3 is CASSYKVIGELFF. As DNA, the CDR3 is TGTGCCAGCAGTTACAAAGTGATCGGGGAGCTGTTTTTT.

This clonotype was picked up a small number of times. The chain links TRBV2 to TRBJ1-1; the D gene is possibly TRBD1 (5 bases). The CDR3 sequence is 14 residues long. V was shortened by 6 bases and J by 2 bases, with 13 bases between the two germline ends. CDR1 and CDR2 from the germline V gene are SNHLY and FYNNEI. The CDR3 protein is CASRGTWGNTEAFF. In DNA form, the CDR3 reads TGTGCCAGCAGGGGGACCTGGGGCAACACTGAAGCTTTCTTT.

This clonotype was recorded a few times. V usage is TRBV15 and J usage is TRBJ2-4, with D unresolved. The germline CDR1 and CDR2 sequences are LNHNV and YYDKDF (reference sequence). The CDR3 spans 13 residues. V lost 0 bases to trimming and J lost 9 bases, with 9 bases between them. This chain's CDR3 is CATSRDGLSIQYF. The CDR3 nucleotides are TGTGCCACCAGCAGAGACGGTCTCAGCATTCAGTACTTC.

V gene TRBV4-2 combines with J gene TRBJ1-2; unclear D gene. This CDR3 has 12 residues. Trimming cost V 0 bases and J 4 bases, with 3 bases left between them. Per the germline V gene, CDR1 is LGHNA and CDR2 is YNFKEQ. DNA for the CDR3: TGTGCCAGCAGCCAAGACAGCTATGGCTACACCTTC. Amino acid sequence: CASSQDSYGYTF.